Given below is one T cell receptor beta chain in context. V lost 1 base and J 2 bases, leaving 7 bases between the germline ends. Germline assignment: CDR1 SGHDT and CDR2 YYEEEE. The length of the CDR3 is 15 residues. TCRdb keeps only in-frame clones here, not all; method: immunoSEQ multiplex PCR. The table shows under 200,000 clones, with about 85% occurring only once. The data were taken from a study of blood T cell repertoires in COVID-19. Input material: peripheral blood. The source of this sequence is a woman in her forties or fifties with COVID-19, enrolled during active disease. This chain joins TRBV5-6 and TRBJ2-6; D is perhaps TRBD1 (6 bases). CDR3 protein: CASSLQGTGANVLTF. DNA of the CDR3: TGTGCCAGCAGCTTGCAGGGGACTGGGGCCAACGTCCTGACTTTC.